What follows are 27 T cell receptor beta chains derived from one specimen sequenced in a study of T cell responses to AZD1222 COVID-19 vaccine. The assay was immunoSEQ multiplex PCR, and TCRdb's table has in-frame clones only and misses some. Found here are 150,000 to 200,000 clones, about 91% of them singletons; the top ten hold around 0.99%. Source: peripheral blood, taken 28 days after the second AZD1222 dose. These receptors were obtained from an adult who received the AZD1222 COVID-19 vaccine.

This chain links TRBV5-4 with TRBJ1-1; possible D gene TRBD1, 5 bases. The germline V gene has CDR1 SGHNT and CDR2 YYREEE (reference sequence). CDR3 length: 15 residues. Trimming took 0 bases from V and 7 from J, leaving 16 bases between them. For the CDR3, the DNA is TGTGCCAGCAGCTTGGAGCTGGGGTGGAGGGGTGAAGCTTTCTTT. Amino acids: CASSLELGWRGEAFF.

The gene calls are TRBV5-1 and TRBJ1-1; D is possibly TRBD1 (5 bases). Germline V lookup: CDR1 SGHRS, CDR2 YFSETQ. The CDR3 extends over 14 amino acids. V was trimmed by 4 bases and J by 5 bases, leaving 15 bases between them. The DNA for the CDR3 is TGCGCCAGCAGCCTGGAAGGGGCGGGGACTGAAGCTTTCTTT. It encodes CASSLEGAGTEAFF.

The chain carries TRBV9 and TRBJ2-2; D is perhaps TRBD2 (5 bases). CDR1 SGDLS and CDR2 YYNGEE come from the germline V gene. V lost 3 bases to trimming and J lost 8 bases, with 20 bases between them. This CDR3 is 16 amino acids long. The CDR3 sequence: CASSDGDDSGRGELFF. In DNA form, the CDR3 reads TGTGCCAGCAGCGACGGAGACGATTCGGGAAGAGGGGAGCTGTTTTTT.

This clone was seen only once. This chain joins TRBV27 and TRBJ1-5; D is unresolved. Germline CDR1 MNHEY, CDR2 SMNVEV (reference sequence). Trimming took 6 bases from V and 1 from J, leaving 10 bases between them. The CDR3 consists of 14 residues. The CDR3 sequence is CASRPLGSNQPQHF. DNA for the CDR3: TGTGCCAGCAGACCGCTCGGCAGCAATCAGCCCCAGCATTTT.

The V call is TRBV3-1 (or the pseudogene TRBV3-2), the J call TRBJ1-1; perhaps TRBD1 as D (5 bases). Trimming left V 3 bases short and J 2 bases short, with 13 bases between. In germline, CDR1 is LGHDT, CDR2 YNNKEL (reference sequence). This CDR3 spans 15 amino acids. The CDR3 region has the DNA TGTGCCAGCAGCCAGGCCGGGGGGGGAAACACTGAAGCTTTCTTT. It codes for CASSQAGGGNTEAFF.

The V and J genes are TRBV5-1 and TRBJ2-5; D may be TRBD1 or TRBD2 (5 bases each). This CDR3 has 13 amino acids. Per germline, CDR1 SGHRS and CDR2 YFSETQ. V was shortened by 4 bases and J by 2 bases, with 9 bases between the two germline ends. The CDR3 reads CASSRGRQETQYF. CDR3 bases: TGCGCCAGCAGCAGGGGACGGCAAGAGACCCAGTACTTC.

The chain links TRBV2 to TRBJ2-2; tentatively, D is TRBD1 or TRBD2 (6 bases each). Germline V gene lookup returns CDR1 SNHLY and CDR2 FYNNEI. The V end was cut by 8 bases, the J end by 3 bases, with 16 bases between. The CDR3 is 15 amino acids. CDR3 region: CASGGQGPYTGELFF. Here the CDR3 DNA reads TGTGCCAGCGGGGGGCAGGGACCTTACACCGGGGAGCTGTTTTTT. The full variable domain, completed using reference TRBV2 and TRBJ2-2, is EPEVTQTPSHQVTQMGQEVILRCVPISNHLYFYWYRQILGQKVEFLVSFYNNEISEKSEIFDDQFSVERPDGSNFTLKIRSTKLEDSAMYFCASGGQGPYTGELFFGEGSRLTVL.

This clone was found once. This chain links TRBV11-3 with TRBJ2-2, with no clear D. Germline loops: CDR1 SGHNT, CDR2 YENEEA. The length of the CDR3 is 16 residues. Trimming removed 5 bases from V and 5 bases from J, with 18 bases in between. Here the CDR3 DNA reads TGTGCCAGCAGCACCGGACCAATCACCCAGACCGGGGAGCTGTTTTTT. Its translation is CASSTGPITQTGELFF.

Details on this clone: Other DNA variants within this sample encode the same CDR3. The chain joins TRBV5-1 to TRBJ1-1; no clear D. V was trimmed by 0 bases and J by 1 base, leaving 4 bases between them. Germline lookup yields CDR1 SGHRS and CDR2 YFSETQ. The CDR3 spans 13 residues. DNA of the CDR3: TGCGCCAGCAGCTTGGTTCGGAACACTGAAGCTTTCTTT. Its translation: CASSLVRNTEAFF.

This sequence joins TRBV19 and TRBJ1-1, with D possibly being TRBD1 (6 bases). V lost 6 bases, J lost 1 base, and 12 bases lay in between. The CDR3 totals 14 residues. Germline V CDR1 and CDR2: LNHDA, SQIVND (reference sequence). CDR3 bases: TGTGCCAGTAGACAGGGAAGGGGGAACACTGAAGCTTTCTTT. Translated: CASRQGRGNTEAFF. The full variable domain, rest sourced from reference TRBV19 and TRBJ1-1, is DGGITQSPKYLFRKEGQNVTLSCEQNLNHDAMYWYRQDPGQGLRLIYYSQIVNDFQKGDIAEGYSVSREKKESFPLTVTSAQKNPTAFYLCASRQGRGNTEAFFGQGTRLTVV.

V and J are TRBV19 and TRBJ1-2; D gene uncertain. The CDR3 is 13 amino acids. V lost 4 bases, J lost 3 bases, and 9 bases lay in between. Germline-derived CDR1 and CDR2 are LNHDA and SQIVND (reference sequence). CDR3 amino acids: CASSTQMDYGYTF. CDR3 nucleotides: TGTGCCAGTAGTACCCAGATGGACTATGGCTACACCTTC. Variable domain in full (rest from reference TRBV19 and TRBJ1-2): DGGITQSPKYLFRKEGQNVTLSCEQNLNHDAMYWYRQDPGQGLRLIYYSQIVNDFQKGDIAEGYSVSREKKESFPLTVTSAQKNPTAFYLCASSTQMDYGYTFGSGTRLTVV.

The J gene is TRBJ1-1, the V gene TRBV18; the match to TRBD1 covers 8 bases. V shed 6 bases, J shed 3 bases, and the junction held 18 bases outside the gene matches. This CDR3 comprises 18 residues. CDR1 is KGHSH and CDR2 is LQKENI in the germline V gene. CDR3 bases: TGTGCCAGCTCCCCCTTAGCGTCAGGGGGCTTTGAGGACACTGAAGCTTTCTTT. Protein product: CASSPLASGGFEDTEAFF.

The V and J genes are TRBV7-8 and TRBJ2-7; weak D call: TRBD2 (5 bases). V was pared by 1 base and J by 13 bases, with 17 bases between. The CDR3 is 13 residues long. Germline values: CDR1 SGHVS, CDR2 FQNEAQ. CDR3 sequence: CASSLVNSGTTYF. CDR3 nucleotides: TGTGCCAGCAGCTTAGTGAACAGCGGTACCACTTACTTC. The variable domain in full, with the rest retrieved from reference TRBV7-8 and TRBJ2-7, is GAGVSQSPRYKVAKRGQDVALRCDPISGHVSLFWYQQALGQGPEFLTYFQNEAQLDKSGLPSDRFFAERPEGSVSTLKIQRTQQEDSAVYLCASSLVNSGTTYFGPGTRLTVT.

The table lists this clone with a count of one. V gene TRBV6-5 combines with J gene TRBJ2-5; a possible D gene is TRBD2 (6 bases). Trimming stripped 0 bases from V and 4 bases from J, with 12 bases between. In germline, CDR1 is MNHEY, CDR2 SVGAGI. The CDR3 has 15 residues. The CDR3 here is CASSYSDGGPETQYF. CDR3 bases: TGTGCCAGCAGTTACTCTGACGGGGGACCAGAGACCCAGTACTTC.

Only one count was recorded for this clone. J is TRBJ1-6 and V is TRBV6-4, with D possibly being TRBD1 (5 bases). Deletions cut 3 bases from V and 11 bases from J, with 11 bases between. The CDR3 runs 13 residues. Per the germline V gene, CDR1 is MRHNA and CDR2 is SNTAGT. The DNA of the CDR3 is TGTGCCAGCAGTGAACAGGCAAGGACACCCCTCCACTTT. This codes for CASSEQARTPLHF.

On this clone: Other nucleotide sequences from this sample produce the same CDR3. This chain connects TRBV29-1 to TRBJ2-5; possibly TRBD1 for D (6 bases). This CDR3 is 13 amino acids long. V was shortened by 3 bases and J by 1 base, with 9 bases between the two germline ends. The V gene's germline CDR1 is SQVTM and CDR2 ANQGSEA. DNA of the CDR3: TGCAGCGTTGAGGGACAAGCCCAAGAGACCCAGTACTTC. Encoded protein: CSVEGQAQETQYF. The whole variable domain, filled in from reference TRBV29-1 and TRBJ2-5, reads SAVISQKPSRDICQRGTSLTIQCQVDSQVTMMFWYRQQPGQSLTLIATANQGSEATYESGFVIDKFPISRPNLTFSTLTVSNMSPEDSSIYLCSVEGQAQETQYFGPGTRLLVL.

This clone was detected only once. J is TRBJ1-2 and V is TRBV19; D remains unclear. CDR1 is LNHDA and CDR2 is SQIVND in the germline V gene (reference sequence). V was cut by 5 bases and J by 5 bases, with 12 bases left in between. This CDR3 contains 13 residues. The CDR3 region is CASSPGIRYGYTF. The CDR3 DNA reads TGTGCCAGTAGTCCCGGGATTCGGTATGGCTACACCTTC.

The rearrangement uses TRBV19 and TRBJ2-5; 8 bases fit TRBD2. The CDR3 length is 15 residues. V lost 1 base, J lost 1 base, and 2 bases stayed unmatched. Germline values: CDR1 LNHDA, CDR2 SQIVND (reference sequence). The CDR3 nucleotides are TGTGCCAGTAGTATAGGGACTAGCACCCAAGAGACCCAGTACTTC. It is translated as CASSIGTSTQETQYF.

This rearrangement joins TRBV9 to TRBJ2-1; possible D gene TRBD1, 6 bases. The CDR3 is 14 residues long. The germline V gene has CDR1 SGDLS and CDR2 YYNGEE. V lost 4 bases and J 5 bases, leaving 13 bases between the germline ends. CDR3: CASSKARGNNEQFF. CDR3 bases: TGTGCCAGCAGCAAGGCCAGGGGAAACAATGAGCAGTTCTTC. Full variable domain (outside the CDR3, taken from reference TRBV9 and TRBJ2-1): DSGVTQTPKHLITATGQRVTLRCSPRSGDLSVYWYQQSLDQGLQFLIQYYNGEERAKGNILERFSAQQFPDLHSELNLSSLELGDSALYFCASSKARGNNEQFFGPGTRLTVL.

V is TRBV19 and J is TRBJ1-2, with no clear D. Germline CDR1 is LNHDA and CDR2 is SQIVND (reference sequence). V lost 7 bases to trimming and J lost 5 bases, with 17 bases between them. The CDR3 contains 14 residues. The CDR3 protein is CASNLQLSRYGYTF. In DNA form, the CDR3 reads TGTGCCAGTAACCTCCAGCTATCCCGTTATGGCTACACCTTC.

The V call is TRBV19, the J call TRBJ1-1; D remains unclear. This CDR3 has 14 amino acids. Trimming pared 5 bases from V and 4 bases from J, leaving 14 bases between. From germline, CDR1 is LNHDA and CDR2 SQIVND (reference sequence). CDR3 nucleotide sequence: TGTGCCAGTAGTCCCAATTCTCGGGGCACTGAAGCTTTCTTT. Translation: CASSPNSRGTEAFF.

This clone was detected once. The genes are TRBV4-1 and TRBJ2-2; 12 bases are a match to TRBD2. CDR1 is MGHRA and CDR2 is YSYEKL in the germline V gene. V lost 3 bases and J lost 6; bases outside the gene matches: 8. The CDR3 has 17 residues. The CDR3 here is CASSHPLAGGRPGELFF. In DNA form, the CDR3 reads TGCGCCAGCAGCCACCCTCTAGCGGGGGGGCGGCCCGGGGAGCTGTTTTTT.

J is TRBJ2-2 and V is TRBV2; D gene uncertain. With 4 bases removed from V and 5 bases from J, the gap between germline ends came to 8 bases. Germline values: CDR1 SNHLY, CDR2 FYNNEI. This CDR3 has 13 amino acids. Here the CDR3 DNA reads TGTGCCAGCAGTGCCTTTGGGACCGGGGAGCTGTTTTTT. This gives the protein CASSAFGTGELFF.

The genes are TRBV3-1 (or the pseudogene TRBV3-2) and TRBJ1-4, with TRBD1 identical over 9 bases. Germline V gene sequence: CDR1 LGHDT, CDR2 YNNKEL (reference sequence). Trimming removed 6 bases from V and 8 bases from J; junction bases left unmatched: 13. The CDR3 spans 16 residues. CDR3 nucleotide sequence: TGTGCCAGCAGACCGATGCCGGGACAGGGTGACGAAAAACTGTTTTTT. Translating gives CASRPMPGQGDEKLFF.

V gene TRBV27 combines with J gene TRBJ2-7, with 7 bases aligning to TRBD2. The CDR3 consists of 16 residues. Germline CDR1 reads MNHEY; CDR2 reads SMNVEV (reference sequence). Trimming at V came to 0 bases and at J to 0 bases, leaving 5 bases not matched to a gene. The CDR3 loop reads CASSLSAGDFSYEQYF. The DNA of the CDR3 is TGTGCCAGCAGTTTATCGGCGGGGGACTTCTCCTACGAGCAGTACTTC.

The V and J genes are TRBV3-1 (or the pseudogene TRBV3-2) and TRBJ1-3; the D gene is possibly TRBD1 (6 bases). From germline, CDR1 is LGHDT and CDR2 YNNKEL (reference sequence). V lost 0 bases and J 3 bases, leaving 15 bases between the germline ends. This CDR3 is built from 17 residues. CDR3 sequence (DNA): TGTGCCAGCAGCCAAGATTTCTCGGGGGGCAATGGAAACACCATATATTTT. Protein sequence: CASSQDFSGGNGNTIYF.

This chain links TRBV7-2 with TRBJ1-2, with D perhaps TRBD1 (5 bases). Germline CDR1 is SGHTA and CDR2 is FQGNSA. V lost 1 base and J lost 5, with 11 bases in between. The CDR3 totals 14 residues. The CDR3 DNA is TGTGCCAGCAGCTTAGACGCAGGGTGGTATGGCTACACCTTC. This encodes CASSLDAGWYGYTF.